Included here is one T cell receptor (beta chain) sequence, with context. Its antigen is still unknown. Sampling of alopecia areata patients yielded lesional scalp punch biopsies as well as peripheral blood. Sorted populations comprised CD4+ and CD8+ T cells obtained from PBMCs. The sample is drawn from a study of CD8+ T cells in alopecia areata. Overall study context: Tofacitinib continued for 6 to 18 months and was then withheld for 6 months.

Trimming cost V 5 bases and J 2 bases, with 10 bases left between them. This CDR3 has 13 amino acids. Germline CDR1 is ENHRY and CDR2 is SYGVKD. The sequencing template was cDNA reverse transcribed from extracted RNA. The repertoire was sequenced with immunoSEQ multiplex PCR; TCRdb's copy has only in-frame clones and lacks some. The table includes under 70,000 clones, 50% to 75% detected once. Study-wide results and limits: Lesional scalp, especially alopecia totalis/universalis, showed higher clonality than normal scalp.

The clonotype was recovered from a human donor with alopecia areata. Sequencing was performed on CD8+ T cells sorted from blood, taken at week 0. The chain has TRBV10-3 and TRBJ2-7; no reliable D call. The CDR3 region has the DNA TGTGCCATCAGTTCTGGCGAGGCCTACGAGCAGTACTTC. Translation gives CAISSGEAYEQYF.